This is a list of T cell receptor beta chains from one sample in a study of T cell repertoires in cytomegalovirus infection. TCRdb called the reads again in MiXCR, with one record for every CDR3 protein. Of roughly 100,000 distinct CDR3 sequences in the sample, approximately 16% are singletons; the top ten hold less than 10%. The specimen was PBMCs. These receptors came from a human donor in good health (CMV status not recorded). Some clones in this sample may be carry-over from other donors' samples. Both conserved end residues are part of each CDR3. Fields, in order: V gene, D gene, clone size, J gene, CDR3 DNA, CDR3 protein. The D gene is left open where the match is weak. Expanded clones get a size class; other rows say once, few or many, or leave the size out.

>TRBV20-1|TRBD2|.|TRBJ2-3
TGCAGTGCCCCCAAGGGACTAGCGGAAACAGATACGCAGTATTTT
CSAPKGLAETDTQYF
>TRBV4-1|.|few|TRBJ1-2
TGCGCCAGCAGCCAAGACAGGGCCGCCTACTATGGCTACACCTTC
CASSQDRAAYYGYTF
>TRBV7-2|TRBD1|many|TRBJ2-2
TGTGCCAGCAGCTTAAGGGGGCCGAACACCGGGGAGCTGTTTTTT
CASSLRGPNTGELFF
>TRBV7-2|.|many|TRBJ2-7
TGTGCCAGCAGCTCACAGGGGGGGCCCTACGAGCAGTACTTC
CASSSQGGPYEQYF
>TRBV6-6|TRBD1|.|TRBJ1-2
TGTGCCAGCAGTGGACAGGGTTCCGGCTATGGCTACACCTTC
CASSGQGSGYGYTF
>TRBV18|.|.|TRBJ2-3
TGTGCCAGCTCACCAGGGGACGGCACAGATACGCAGTATTTT
CASSPGDGTDTQYF
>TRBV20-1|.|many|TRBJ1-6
TGCAGTGCTAGAGACCAGTTCGGATCAAATTCACCCCTCCACTTT
CSARDQFGSNSPLHF
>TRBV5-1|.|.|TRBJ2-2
TGCGCCAGCGCCGGGACTGATAAAAACGGGGAGCTGTTTTTT
CASAGTDKNGELFF
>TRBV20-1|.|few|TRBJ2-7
TGCAGTGCTCCCGACTGGACCAATCCTAATATCTACGAGCAGTACTTC
CSAPDWTNPNIYEQYF
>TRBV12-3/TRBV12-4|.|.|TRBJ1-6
TGTGCCAGCAGTCGGGGGGGGAATTCACCCCTCCACTTT
CASSRGGNSPLHF
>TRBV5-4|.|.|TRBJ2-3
TGTGCCAGCAGCTCATTCACAGATACGCAGTATTTT
CASSSFTDTQYF
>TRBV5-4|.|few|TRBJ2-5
TGTGCCAGCAGTCAGGCGCCAAGTAGCGCCCAAGAGACCCAGTACTTC
CASSQAPSSAQETQYF
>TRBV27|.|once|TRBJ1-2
TGTGCCACCTGGGGGGGGCACAACTATGGCTACACCTTC
CATWGGHNYGYTF
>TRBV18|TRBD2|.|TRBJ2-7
TGTGCCAGCTCGCCGGGACTAGCGGGAACCTACGAGCAGTACTTC
CASSPGLAGTYEQYF